This record looks at one T cell receptor beta chain sequence and its context. There are a few counts of this clonotype. It lacks a known antigen. No much larger clonotype is one base removed from it; base qualities were not supplied. V is reduced by 3 bases and J by 3 bases, leaving a spacing of 16 bases between them. As encoded in the germline V gene (reference sequence), CDR1 is LNHDA while CDR2 is SQIVND. Including the terminal cysteine and phenylalanine, the CDR3 comprises 16 residues. The DNA shown is the 48-base CDR3, in frame from base 1. Graves' hyperthyroidism was defined as stable when no progression to ophthalmopathy occurred over 18 months of follow-up. Hyperthyroidism patients were newly diagnosed, with disease duration under 2 months, and aged 18 to 65 years. Exclusion was applied to patients with uncontrolled infections, other autoimmune diseases, pregnancy or lactation. Diagnoses relied on clinical symptoms, serum thyroxine and TRAb, thyroid ultrasound and orbital computed tomography. Ficoll-Paque density gradient centrifugation was used to isolate PBMCs from around 10 ml of fresh peripheral blood. Total RNA was extracted with Trizol reagent, and quality was checked on an Agilent 2100 Bioanalyzer.

These data belong to a study of T cells in Graves' hyperthyroidism and ophthalmopathy (dated by TCRdb to between 2018 and 2020). Regarding the complete study: Peripheral blood samples were taken at initial diagnosis, before any treatment was given. A discovery cohort of about a hundred patients, 43 with Graves' ophthalmopathy and about 58 with stable Graves' hyperthyroidism, was used to find distinguishing TCR V-J signatures. An independent validation cohort of some 18 hyperthyroidism patients and some 15 patients who later progressed to ophthalmopathy tested prospective prediction of ophthalmopathy. The roughly 100 discovery patients were randomly divided into training and test sets at a 7:3 ratio. The study also compared thyroid tissue and blood T-cell repertoires from five or six Graves' hyperthyroidism patients. After sampling, hyperthyroidism patients received methimazole starting at 30 mg daily, and ophthalmopathy patients received high-dose intravenous methylprednisolone. The paper reports TCR Vbeta CDR3 sequencing of 135 peripheral blood samples: some 41 ophthalmopathy, 75 to 80 hyperthyroidism and around 17 progressor patients.

TCR beta CDR3 regions were amplified from RNA transcripts. A first-round RT-PCR of the TCR CDR3 used the HTBI primer set with the Qiagen OneStep RT-PCR kit. A second multiplex PCR round built the libraries, followed by size selection and purification. Sequencing of the libraries was done on an Illumina HiSeq2000 using paired-end 100 bp reads. In the original analysis: SOAPnuke was used to process the raw data, throwing out any read that contained adapters or uncalled bases, had a mean Phred below 15, or lacked an exact constant-primer or identifier match. COPE v1.2.5 was used to merge the high-quality paired reads, and each unique nucleotide sequence was defined as a clonotype. Clonotypes were aligned to IMGT TRBV, TRBD and TRBJ reference segments using MiTCR v1.1. The analysis included only V-J combinations with a frequency above 0.0001, which together covered 98% to 99.2% of the repertoires. The TCS score was defined as F50 (clonal expansion) divided by E x V (chaos), with BLOSUM62-based TCRdist calculated between CDR3 peptides within each V-J. Welch's t-statistics and random forest reduced fewer than 600 V-J features to 10 to 15, which were used in a naive Bayes classifier (R e1071). TCRdb's own reprocessing of the public reads used fastp at Q25 and MiXCR and kept productive beta chains. Merged by CDR3 protein, the rows form single entries marked with the most common genes and DNA. These V and J calls derive from TCRdb rather than the authors' analysis. The sample data list around 440,000 distinct CDR3 sequences, and around a sixth of these were observed just once. The ten largest clonotypes hold 12% to 15% of the sample.

Overall study results and their limits: During validation, the model predicted progression to ophthalmopathy a median of approximately 7 months ahead of onset, with more than 55% sensitivity and roughly 75% specificity. Most expanded thyroid clonotypes (frequency above 0.001) were also detected in blood, suggesting blood repertoires may reflect thyroid immune responses. In cross-validation, a model built on a 13 V-J signature told ophthalmopathy apart from stable hyperthyroidism with approximately 90% sensitivity and around 83% specificity, and in testing the same model reached 80%/75%. Sample size was not statistically predetermined, and investigators were not blinded to group allocation.

The rearranged chain carries TRBV19 and TRBJ2-3, with TRBD2 perhaps the D gene, on 5 matching bases. The material sequenced was blood. The receptor was isolated from a woman between 18 and 29 years old with Graves' hyperthyroidism. The DNA sequence is TGTGCCAGTAGTATCCTAGGACTCCTAGAAACAGATACGCAGTATTTT. Its protein is CASSILGLLETDTQYF.